This is a list of T cell receptor beta chains from one sample in a study of T cells after yellow fever vaccination. A single record per CDR3 protein comes from TCRdb applying MiXCR to the 5' RACE reads. The sample includes about 320,000 distinct CDR3 sequences, around 10% of them seen just once. The sequenced sample was CD4+ T cells sorted from PBMCs, obtained 45 days after the yellow fever booster vaccination. These receptor sequences come from a man aged 18 to 29 who received the YFV17D yellow fever vaccine. The CDR3 runs from the conserved cysteine through the conserved F or W. A D gene is named only where the DNA matches it firmly. Clone size appears in some rows only: once, few, many, or a class for an expanded clone.

few TRBJ2-7 TRBD2 TRBV7-6 CASSSLAGGPFYEQYF TGTGCCAGCAGCTCACTAGCGGGGGGCCCTTTCTACGAGCAGTACTTC
- TRBJ2-2 - TRBV12-3/TRBV12-4 CASSYRAPGELFF TGTGCCAGCAGTTACAGGGCCCCCGGGGAGCTGTTTTTT
- TRBJ1-4 - TRBV20-1 CSARDRVQGEKLFF TGCAGTGCTAGAGATCGGGTACAGGGTGAAAAACTGTTTTTT
- TRBJ1-3 - TRBV20-1 CSASNQGTAGNTIYF TGCAGTGCTAGTAATCAGGGGACTGCTGGAAACACCATATATTTT
few TRBJ1-4 TRBD1 TRBV30 CAWRGDSEKLFF TGTGCCTGGAGAGGGGACAGTGAAAAACTGTTTTTT
few TRBJ1-5 - TRBV18 CASSLKGDQPQHF TGTGCCAGCTCACTTAAGGGGGATCAGCCCCAGCATTTT
few TRBJ2-5 TRBD2 TRBV5-6 CASSQRRASGEETQYF TGTGCCAGCAGCCAACGGCGGGCTAGCGGGGAAGAGACCCAGTACTTC
- TRBJ2-5 - TRBV20-1 CSALPGPRPQETQYF TGCAGTGCTCTTCCGGGACCCCGCCCCCAAGAGACCCAGTACTTC
few TRBJ2-5 TRBD1 TRBV24-1 CATSDGAPGTGRETQYF TGTGCCACCAGTGATGGCGCCCCCGGGACAGGGAGGGAGACCCAGTACTTC
- TRBJ2-1 - TRBV13 CAGGSYNEQFF TGTGCCGGGGGTTCCTACAATGAGCAGTTCTTC
few TRBJ2-3 - TRBV4-3 CASSTAGGDTQYF TGCGCCAGCAGTACCGCAGGCGGCGATACGCAGTATTTT
many TRBJ2-4 TRBD1 TRBV4-3 CASSYTDRGRDIQYF TGCGCCAGCAGCTATACCGACAGGGGGCGAGACATTCAGTACTTC
few TRBJ2-5 TRBD2 TRBV20-1 CSASSGGARETQYF TGCAGTGCTAGCTCCGGGGGGGCCCGGGAGACCCAGTACTTC
- TRBJ1-2 - TRBV5-1 CASSLEQGFYGYTF TGCGCCAGCAGCTTGGAACAGGGTTTCTATGGCTACACCTTC
few TRBJ2-4 - TRBV7-2 CASSARAAGLAKNIQYF TGTGCCAGCAGCGCCCGGGCTGCGGGGTTAGCCAAAAACATTCAGTACTTC
many TRBJ2-3 TRBD2 TRBV11-2 CASAGGLKDTQYF TGTGCCAGCGCGGGGGGGCTTAAAGATACGCAGTATTTT
- TRBJ1-1 - TRBV12-3/TRBV12-4 CASSHRTAVGTEAFF TGTGCCAGCAGTCACAGGACGGCCGTGGGCACTGAAGCTTTCTTT
many TRBJ2-3 - TRBV2 CASSERIEGTQYF TGTGCCAGCAGTGAACGAATTGAGGGTACGCAGTATTTT
many TRBJ2-2 - TRBV7-3 CASSPAAGNTGELFF TGTGCCAGCAGCCCCGCGGCGGGCAACACCGGGGAGCTGTTTTTT
- TRBJ1-5 - TRBV20-1 CSARDGRFGSQPQHF TGCAGTGCTAGAGATGGGCGGTTTGGGAGTCAGCCCCAGCATTTT
few TRBJ2-3 TRBD2 TRBV10-3 CAISDSVAGGPDTQYF TGTGCCATCAGTGATTCAGTAGCGGGGGGGCCGGATACGCAGTATTTT
- TRBJ2-7 TRBD2 TRBV20-1 CSAKLPGLAGEQYF TGCAGTGCTAAACTACCGGGACTAGCGGGCGAGCAGTACTTC
- TRBJ2-1 - TRBV3-1 CASSQGPRDYNEQFF TGTGCCAGCAGCCAAGGACCCCGGGACTACAATGAGCAGTTCTTC
- TRBJ2-5 TRBD1 TRBV24-1 CATSDPGGAEETQYF TGTGCCACCAGTGATCCAGGGGGCGCGGAAGAGACCCAGTACTTC
many TRBJ1-5 - TRBV7-2 CASSSGVAIGNQPQHF TGTGCCAGCAGCTCCGGTGTGGCAATAGGCAATCAGCCCCAGCATTTT
- TRBJ1-3 - TRBV5-1 CASSLGTAYDTIYF TGCGCCAGCAGCTTGGGGACAGCGTATGACACCATATATTTT
- TRBJ2-3 - TRBV6-1 CASSDSGDSTDTQYF TGTGCCAGCAGTGATTCGGGGGATAGCACAGATACGCAGTATTTT
- TRBJ1-1 - TRBV6-5 CASSRQVGTEAFF TGTGCCAGCAGCCGACAGGTCGGCACTGAAGCTTTCTTT
many TRBJ2-1 TRBD1 TRBV29-1 CSVNRLRTGGNEQFF TGCAGCGTCAACCGCCTCCGGACAGGAGGAAATGAGCAGTTCTTC
few TRBJ2-7 TRBD1 TRBV7-2 CASSLQDRAYEQYF TGTGCCAGCAGCTTACAGGACAGGGCCTACGAGCAGTACTTC
few TRBJ2-1 TRBD2 TRBV12-3/TRBV12-4 CASSLDGLAGGPLHNEQFF TGTGCCAGCAGTTTAGACGGACTAGCGGGGGGGCCGTTGCACAATGAGCAGTTCTTC
few TRBJ2-1 - TRBV7-2 CASSLVWLLGPYNEQFF TGTGCCAGCAGCTTAGTTTGGCTACTAGGCCCCTACAATGAGCAGTTCTTC
- TRBJ1-4 - TRBV19 CASRGRRHSEKLFF TGTGCCAGTAGGGGCCGAAGACACAGTGAAAAACTGTTTTTT
few TRBJ2-5 TRBD1 TRBV7-2 CASSLIRGQGSETQYF TGTGCCAGCAGCCTCATCAGGGGACAGGGCTCGGAGACCCAGTACTTC
many TRBJ1-1 - TRBV4-2 CASSQENGYGEAFF TGTGCCAGCAGCCAAGAGAACGGATATGGTGAAGCTTTCTTT
- TRBJ2-1 TRBD1 TRBV7-2 CASSLARGRQEQFF TGTGCCAGCAGCTTAGCGAGGGGGCGCCAAGAGCAGTTCTTC
- TRBJ1-4 - TRBV4-1 CASSPPGGLGEKLFF TGCGCCAGCAGCCCTCCTGGGGGGCTAGGTGAAAAACTGTTTTTT
- TRBJ1-6 TRBD1 TRBV20-1 CSANRDSNSPLHF TGCAGTGCTAACCGGGACAGCAATTCACCCCTCCACTTT
many TRBJ2-3 TRBD1 TRBV5-1 CASTQDRATDTQYF TGCGCCAGCACCCAAGACAGGGCCACAGATACGCAGTATTTT
many TRBJ2-1 TRBD1 TRBV20-1 CSARAGTGYAVEQFF TGCAGTGCGCGCGCCGGGACAGGGTATGCCGTTGAGCAGTTCTTC
- TRBJ1-4 - TRBV5-1 CASSSTGLGEKLFF TGCGCCAGCAGCTCGACAGGTCTTGGTGAAAAACTGTTTTTT
few TRBJ2-7 - TRBV5-8 CASSKKTGRNYYEQYF TGTGCCAGCAGCAAGAAGACAGGGAGGAATTATTACGAGCAGTACTTC
many TRBJ2-3 - TRBV6-2/TRBV6-3 CASKDDTQYF TGTGCCAGCAAGGATGATACGCAGTATTTT
- TRBJ2-5 - TRBV6-2/TRBV6-3 CASSPRTEQETQYF TGTGCCAGCAGTCCAAGGACAGAACAAGAGACCCAGTACTTC
- TRBJ2-5 TRBD2 TRBV4-2 CASRSGSGVQETQYF TGTGCCAGCAGGTCGGGTAGCGGGGTCCAAGAGACCCAGTACTTC
- TRBJ2-1 - TRBV4-3 CASSQDPGGNNEQFF TGCGCCAGCAGCCAAGATCCGGGGGGCAACAATGAGCAGTTCTTC
few TRBJ2-2 TRBD2 TRBV7-8 CASSKGLGGTGELFF TGTGCCAGCAGCAAGGGACTAGGGGGAACCGGGGAGCTGTTTTTT
- TRBJ1-3 - TRBV28 CASSSTGTGNTIYF TGTGCCAGCAGTTCAACCGGGACTGGAAACACCATATATTTT
few TRBJ2-4 - TRBV5-5 CASSAGLEGNIQYF TGTGCCAGCAGCGCCGGGCTAGAGGGGAACATTCAGTACTTC
- TRBJ1-2 TRBD1 TRBV12-3/TRBV12-4 CASSFRDRDGYTF TGTGCCAGCAGTTTCAGGGACAGGGATGGCTACACCTTC
- TRBJ1-5 - TRBV4-1 CASSQDRVGSFNQPQHF TGCGCCAGCAGCCAAGATAGGGTCGGCAGCTTCAATCAGCCCCAGCATTTT
- TRBJ1-1 - TRBV5-3 CARRQKDRGYTEAFF TGTGCCAGAAGGCAAAAGGACAGAGGCTACACTGAAGCTTTCTTT
few TRBJ1-5 - TRBV12-5 CASASEGSNQPQHF TGTGCTAGTGCCTCGGAAGGGTCAAATCAGCCCCAGCATTTT
many TRBJ1-2 - TRBV3-1 CASSQQGSYGYTF TGTGCCAGCAGTCAGCAGGGAAGCTATGGCTACACCTTC
few TRBJ2-1 - TRBV24-1 CATKAYNEQFF TGTGCCACCAAGGCCTACAATGAGCAGTTCTTC
- TRBJ1-1 - TRBV10-3 CAITLGLNTEAFF TGTGCCATCACCCTCGGCCTAAACACTGAAGCTTTCTTT
- TRBJ2-5 TRBD2 TRBV6-2/TRBV6-3 CASSRLGRGTQETQYF TGTGCCAGCAGCCGTCTCGGGCGGGGGACCCAAGAGACCCAGTACTTC